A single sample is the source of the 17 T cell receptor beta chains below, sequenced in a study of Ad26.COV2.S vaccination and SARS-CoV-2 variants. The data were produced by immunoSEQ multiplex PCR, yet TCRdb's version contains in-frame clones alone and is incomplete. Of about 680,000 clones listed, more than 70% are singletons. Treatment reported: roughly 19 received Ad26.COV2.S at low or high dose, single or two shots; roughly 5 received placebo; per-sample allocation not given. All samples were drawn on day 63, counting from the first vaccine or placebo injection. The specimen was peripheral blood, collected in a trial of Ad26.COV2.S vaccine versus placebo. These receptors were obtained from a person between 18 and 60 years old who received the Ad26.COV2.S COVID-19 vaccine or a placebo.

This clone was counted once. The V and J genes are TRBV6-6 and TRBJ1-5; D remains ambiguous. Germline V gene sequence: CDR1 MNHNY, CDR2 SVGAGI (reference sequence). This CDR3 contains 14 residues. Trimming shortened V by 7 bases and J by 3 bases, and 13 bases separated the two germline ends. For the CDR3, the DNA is TGTGCCAGCAAGGCGGCAGCCATCAATCAGCCCCAGCATTTT. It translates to CASKAAAINQPQHF.

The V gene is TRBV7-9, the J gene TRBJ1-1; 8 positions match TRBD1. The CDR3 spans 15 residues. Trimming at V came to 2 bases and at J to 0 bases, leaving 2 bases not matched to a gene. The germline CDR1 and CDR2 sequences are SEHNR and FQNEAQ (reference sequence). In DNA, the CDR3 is TGTGCCAGCAGCTTATTGGGACAGGTGAACACTGAAGCTTTCTTT. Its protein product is CASSLLGQVNTEAFF.

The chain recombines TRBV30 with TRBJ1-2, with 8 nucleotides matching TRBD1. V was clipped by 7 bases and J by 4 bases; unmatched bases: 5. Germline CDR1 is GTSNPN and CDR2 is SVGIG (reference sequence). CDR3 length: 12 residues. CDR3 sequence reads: CASPGQGYGYTF. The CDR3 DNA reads TGTGCCTCCCCCGGACAGGGCTATGGCTACACCTTC.

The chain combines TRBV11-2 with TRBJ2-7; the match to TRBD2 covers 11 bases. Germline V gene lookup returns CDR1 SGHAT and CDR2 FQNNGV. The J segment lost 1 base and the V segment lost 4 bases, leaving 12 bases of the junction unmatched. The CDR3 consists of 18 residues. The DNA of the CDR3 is TGTGCCAGCAGCTGGCTACTAGCGGGAGCGGGAGGTTCCTACGAGCAGTACTTC. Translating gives CASSWLLAGAGGSYEQYF.

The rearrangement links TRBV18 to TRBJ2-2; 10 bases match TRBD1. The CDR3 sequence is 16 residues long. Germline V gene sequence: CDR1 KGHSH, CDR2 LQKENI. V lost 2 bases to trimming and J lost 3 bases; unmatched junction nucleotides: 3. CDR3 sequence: CASSPFGTGDTGELFF. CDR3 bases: TGTGCCAGCTCACCATTCGGGACAGGGGACACCGGGGAGCTGTTTTTT.

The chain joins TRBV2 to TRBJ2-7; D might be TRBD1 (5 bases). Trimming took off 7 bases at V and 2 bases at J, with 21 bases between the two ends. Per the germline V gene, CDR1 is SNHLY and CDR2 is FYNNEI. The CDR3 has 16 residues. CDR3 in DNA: TGTGCCAGCAATGTGGATCGGCAGGGTCTCGCCTACGAGCAGTACTTC. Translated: CASNVDRQGLAYEQYF.

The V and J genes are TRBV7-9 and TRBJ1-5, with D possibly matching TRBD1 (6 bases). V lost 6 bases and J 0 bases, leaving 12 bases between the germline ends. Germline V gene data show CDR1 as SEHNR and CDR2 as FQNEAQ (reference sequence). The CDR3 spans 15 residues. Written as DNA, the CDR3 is TGTGCCAGCAGTCTCGGACAGTCTAGCAATCAGCCCCAGCATTTT. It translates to CASSLGQSSNQPQHF.

CDR3: CASSQPGQGTNEQYF. The CDR3 bases are TGCGCCAGCAGCCAGCCGGGACAGGGGACCAACGAGCAGTACTTC. The chain joins TRBV5-1 to TRBJ2-7, with 10 bases identical to TRBD1. V trimming: 4 bases; J trimming: 5 bases; junction bases outside the gene matches: 9. Germline V gene lookup returns CDR1 SGHRS and CDR2 YFSETQ. The CDR3 consists of 15 residues.

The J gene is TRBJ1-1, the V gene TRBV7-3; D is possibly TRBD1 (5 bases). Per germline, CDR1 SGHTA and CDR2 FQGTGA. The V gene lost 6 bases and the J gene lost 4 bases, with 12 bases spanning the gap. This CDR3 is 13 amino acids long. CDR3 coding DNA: TGTGCCAGCAGATTGGGACCTGGCACTGAAGCTTTCTTT. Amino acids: CASRLGPGTEAFF.

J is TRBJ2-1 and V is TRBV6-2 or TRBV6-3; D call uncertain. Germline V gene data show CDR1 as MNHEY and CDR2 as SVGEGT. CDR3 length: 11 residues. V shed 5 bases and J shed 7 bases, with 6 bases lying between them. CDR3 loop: CASSVLNEQFF. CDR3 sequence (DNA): TGTGCCAGCAGTGTCTTGAATGAGCAGTTCTTC.

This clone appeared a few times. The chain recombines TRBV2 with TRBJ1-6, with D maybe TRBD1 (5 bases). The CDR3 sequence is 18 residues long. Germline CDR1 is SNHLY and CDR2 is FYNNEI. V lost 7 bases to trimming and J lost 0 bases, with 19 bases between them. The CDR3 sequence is CASTEGLGFGSYNSPLHF. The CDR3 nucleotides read TGTGCCAGCACGGAGGGGTTGGGGTTCGGCTCCTATAATTCACCCCTCCACTTT. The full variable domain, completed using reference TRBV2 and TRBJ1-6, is EPEVTQTPSHQVTQMGQEVILRCVPISNHLYFYWYRQILGQKVEFLVSFYNNEISEKSEIFDDQFSVERPDGSNFTLKIRSTKLEDSAMYFCASTEGLGFGSYNSPLHFGNGTRLTVT.

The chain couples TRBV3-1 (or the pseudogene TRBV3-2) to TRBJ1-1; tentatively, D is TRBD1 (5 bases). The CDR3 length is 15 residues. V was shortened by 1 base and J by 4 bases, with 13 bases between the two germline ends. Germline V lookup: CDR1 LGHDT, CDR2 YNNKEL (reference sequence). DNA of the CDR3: TGTGCCAGCAGCCAAGGGGCGGGGGGAGGCACTGAAGCTTTCTTT. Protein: CASSQGAGGGTEAFF.

The CDR3 nucleotides read TGTGCCAGCAGTGAAGCAGGGGGATTGAACACTGAAGCTTTCTTT. Its protein is CASSEAGGLNTEAFF. The chain recombines TRBV2 with TRBJ1-1, with D tentatively TRBD1 (6 bases). This CDR3 is built from 15 residues. V was clipped by 0 bases and J by 0 bases, with 8 bases between them. The germline gives CDR1 SNHLY, CDR2 FYNNEI.

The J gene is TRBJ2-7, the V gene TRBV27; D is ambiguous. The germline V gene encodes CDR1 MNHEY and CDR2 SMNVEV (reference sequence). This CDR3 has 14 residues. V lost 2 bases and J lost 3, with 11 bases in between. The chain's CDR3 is CASSLRVGFYEQYF. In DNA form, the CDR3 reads TGTGCCAGCAGTTTAAGAGTGGGATTCTACGAGCAGTACTTC.

The chain's CDR3 is CASSPGTKREQYF. The CDR3 DNA reads as TGTGCCAGCAGCCCCGGGACTAAACGCGAGCAGTACTTC. The J gene is TRBJ2-7, the V gene TRBV11-2; the match to TRBD2 covers 7 bases. The J segment lost 6 bases and the V segment lost 5 bases, leaving 7 bases of the junction unmatched. CDR1 is SGHAT and CDR2 is FQNNGV in the germline V gene. This CDR3 spans 13 amino acids.

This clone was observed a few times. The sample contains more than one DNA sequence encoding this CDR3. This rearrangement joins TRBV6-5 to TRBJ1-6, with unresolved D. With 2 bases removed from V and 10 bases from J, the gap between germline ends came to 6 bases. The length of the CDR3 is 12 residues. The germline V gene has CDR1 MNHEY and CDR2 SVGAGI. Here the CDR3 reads CASSYGDSPLHF. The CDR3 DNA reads TGTGCCAGCAGTTACGGTGACTCACCCCTCCACTTT.

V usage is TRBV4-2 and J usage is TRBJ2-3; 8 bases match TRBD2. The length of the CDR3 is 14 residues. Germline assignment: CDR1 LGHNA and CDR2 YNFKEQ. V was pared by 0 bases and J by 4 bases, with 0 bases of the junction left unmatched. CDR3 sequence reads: CASSQELAADTQYF. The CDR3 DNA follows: TGTGCCAGCAGCCAAGAACTAGCGGCAGATACGCAGTATTTT.